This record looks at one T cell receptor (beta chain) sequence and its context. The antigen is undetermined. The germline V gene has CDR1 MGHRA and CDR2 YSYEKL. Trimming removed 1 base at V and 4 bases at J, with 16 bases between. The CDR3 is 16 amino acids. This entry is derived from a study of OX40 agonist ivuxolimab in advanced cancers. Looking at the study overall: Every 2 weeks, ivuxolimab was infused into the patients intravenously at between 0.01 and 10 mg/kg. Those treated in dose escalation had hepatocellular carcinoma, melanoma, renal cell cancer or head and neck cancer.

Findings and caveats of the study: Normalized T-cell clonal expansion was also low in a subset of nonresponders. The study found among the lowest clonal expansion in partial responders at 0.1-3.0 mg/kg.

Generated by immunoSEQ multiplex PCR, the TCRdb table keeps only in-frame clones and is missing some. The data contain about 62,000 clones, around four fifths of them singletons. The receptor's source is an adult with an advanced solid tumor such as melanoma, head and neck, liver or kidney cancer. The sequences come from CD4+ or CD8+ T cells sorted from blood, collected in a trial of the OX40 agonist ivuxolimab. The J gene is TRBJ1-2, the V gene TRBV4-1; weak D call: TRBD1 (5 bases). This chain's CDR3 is CASSQGLQGRGYGYTF. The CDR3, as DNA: TGCGCCAGCAGCCAAGGTTTACAAGGGAGGGGCTATGGCTACACCTTC.